This entry describes one T cell receptor (beta chain). No antigen is known for it. The CDR3 is 14 amino acids. Per germline, CDR1 SQVTM and CDR2 ANQGSEA. V gave up 7 bases and J gave up 7 bases; unmatched junction bases: 6. This sample is drawn from a study of CD8 T cells in ankylosing spondylitis. It was by quantitative 5'-RACE with molecular barcodes that TCR beta libraries were made. TCRdb itself ran the 5' RACE reads through MiXCR, one entry per CDR3 protein. This table holds 300,000 to 400,000 distinct CDR3 sequences, around 22% found once. Study-wide results and caveats: The authors reported significant enrichment of disease-linked clones in matched ankylosing spondylitis synovial fluid. In the blood and synovial fluid of reactive arthritis, some motif variants had been previously reported. Peripheral blood samples showed relatively rare disease-linked clones, and these clones were CD8+. Made up of 7 to 9 highly homologous variants, a TCR beta motif appeared characteristic of ankylosing spondylitis blood.

The chain combines TRBV29-1 with TRBJ2-1; 14 nucleotides match TRBD2. This receptor was obtained from a male donor with ankylosing spondylitis. The sequenced sample was blood, either unsorted or a sorted T cell fraction (not recorded which). CDR3 region: CSARLAGGTNEQFF. The CDR3 bases are TGCAGCGCCCGACTAGCGGGAGGGACTAATGAGCAGTTCTTC.